The 31 T cell receptor beta chains listed next were all sequenced from one sample in a study of T-cell reconstitution after alpha-beta-depleted transplantation in children. Preparation of the TCRbeta library used unique molecular identifiers. One entry per CDR3 protein results from TCRdb running MiXCR on the PCR reads. The table includes about 610,000 distinct CDR3 sequences, 27% detected once. The source material was PBMCs, sampled before TCRalphabeta/CD19-depleted stem cell transplant. These receptors all come from a boy in the first two years of life with Wiskott-Aldrich syndrome, due to receive a stem cell transplant.

This chain uses TRBV20-1 with TRBJ2-3, with 7 bases lining up with TRBD2. Germline CDR1 and CDR2: DFQATT and SNEGSKA (reference sequence). The CDR3 extends over 15 amino acids. With V trimmed by 5 bases and J by 2 bases, 10 bases remained unmatched. The CDR3 loop reads CSASPQRGSTDTQYF. In DNA form, the CDR3 reads TGCAGTGCTTCCCCCCAGCGGGGTTCCACAGATACGCAGTATTTT.

The rearrangement uses TRBV20-1 and TRBJ2-7; 9 nucleotides line up with TRBD2. Germline-derived CDR1 and CDR2 are DFQATT and SNEGSKA (reference sequence). J gave up 6 bases and V 3 bases, and 6 bases lay outside the gene matches. This CDR3 contains 13 residues. DNA of the CDR3: TGCAGTGCTAGTCCAGCGGGAGGATTCGAGCAGTACTTC. This translates into CSASPAGGFEQYF.

V usage is TRBV18 and J usage is TRBJ1-4; weak D call: TRBD1 (5 bases). The V and J ends lost 3 bases and 6 bases respectively, with 11 bases between them. The V gene's germline CDR1 is KGHSH and CDR2 LQKENI. The CDR3 runs to 14 residues. This CDR3 reads CASSPSGKDEKLFF. As DNA, the CDR3 is TGTGCCAGCTCACCGTCAGGGAAGGATGAAAAACTGTTTTTT.

The CDR3 DNA sequence: TGTGCCAGCAGTCCCGGGACAGACTTTAGTCTTGAAAACATTCAGTACTTC. Its translation is CASSPGTDFSLENIQYF. The rearrangement joins TRBV27 to TRBJ2-4; the match to TRBD1 covers 7 bases. The CDR3 is made up of 17 amino acids. Germline CDR1 MNHEY, CDR2 SMNVEV (reference sequence). Trimming removed 5 bases from V and 5 bases from J; junction bases left unmatched: 15.

This sequence joins TRBV5-5 and TRBJ2-3; 8 bases agree with TRBD1. Germline CDR1 and CDR2: SGHKS and YYEKEE (reference sequence). The CDR3 is made up of 15 amino acids. V trimming: 0 bases; J trimming: 5 bases; junction bases outside the gene matches: 5. The DNA for the CDR3 is TGTGCCAGCAGCTTGGTATCAGGGGGCATAGATACGCAGTATTTT. Its protein product is CASSLVSGGIDTQYF.

This clonotype appeared a few times. The chain combines TRBV28 with TRBJ1-3, with 9 bases that match TRBD1. Looked up from germline, CDR1 is MDHEN and CDR2 is SYDVKM. This CDR3 is built from 13 residues. The ends lost 3 bases at V and 7 bases at J; junction bases unmatched: 1. CDR3 amino acids: CASSFGQGNTIYF. CDR3 in DNA: TGTGCCAGCAGTTTCGGACAGGGGAACACCATATATTTT.

This clonotype was counted only a few times. The CDR3 bases are TGCGCCAGCAGCTTTTTGACTAGCGGGTCGTACAATGAGCAGTTCTTC. Translation gives CASSFLTSGSYNEQFF. The rearrangement joins TRBV5-1 to TRBJ2-1, with 10 bases lining up with TRBD2. Germline assignment: CDR1 SGHRS and CDR2 YFSETQ. The trim removed 2 bases at V and 4 bases at J, leaving 6 bases unmatched. The CDR3 sequence is 16 residues long.

Only a few counts were recorded for this clonotype. CDR3 in amino acids: CASSAYSGTGESSSGYTF. The CDR3 DNA sequence: TGTGCCAGCAGCGCGTACTCCGGGACAGGGGAGTCTTCTTCTGGCTACACCTTC. The V and J genes are TRBV9 and TRBJ1-2; 10 nucleotides match TRBD1. The V and J ends lost 3 bases and 7 bases, in that order; junction bases with no gene match: 18. This CDR3 spans 18 amino acids. CDR1 and CDR2 (germline): SGDLS, YYNGEE.

This clonotype was observed a few times. The chain links TRBV29-1 to TRBJ2-5; TRBD2 aligns across 12 bases. V lost 7 bases and J lost 5; bases outside the gene matches: 8. This CDR3 is built from 14 residues. Germline loops: CDR1 SQVTM, CDR2 ANQGSEA. CDR3 region: CSAETSGRGETQYF. CDR3 DNA: TGCAGCGCCGAGACTAGCGGGAGAGGGGAGACCCAGTACTTC.

This chain uses TRBV19 with TRBJ1-2, with D possibly being TRBD1 (6 bases). V lost 7 bases and J lost 0, with 15 bases in between. The germline V gene encodes CDR1 LNHDA and CDR2 SQIVND (reference sequence). This CDR3 spans 15 amino acids. The CDR3, as DNA: TGTGCCAGTAATCCAACAGGGTTAGCTAACTATGGCTACACCTTC. Translated: CASNPTGLANYGYTF.

The rearrangement joins TRBV5-5 to TRBJ2-2; 8 bases line up with TRBD2. CDR3 length: 16 amino acids. The V and J ends lost 4 bases and 0 bases, in that order; junction bases with no gene match: 5. Germline V gene lookup returns CDR1 SGHKS and CDR2 YYEKEE (reference sequence). The CDR3 is CASSPTSGPNTGELFF. The CDR3 region has the DNA TGTGCCAGCAGCCCAACTAGCGGTCCGAACACCGGGGAGCTGTTTTTT.

This clonotype was seen repeatedly, ten times or more. The chain has TRBV20-1 and TRBJ2-5; the match to TRBD2 covers 7 bases. CDR3 size: 11 residues. The germline gives CDR1 DFQATT, CDR2 SNEGSKA (reference sequence). V was clipped by 6 bases and J by 5 bases; unmatched bases: 3. CDR3 in amino acids: CSAPRGETQYF. The CDR3 nucleotides are TGCAGTGCCCCGCGGGGGGAGACCCAGTACTTC.

The chain couples TRBV20-1 to TRBJ2-7; 14 nucleotides agree with TRBD2. CDR1 DFQATT and CDR2 SNEGSKA come from the germline V gene (reference sequence). The V gene end was trimmed by 3 bases and the J gene end by 1 base; junction bases not matched to a gene: 8. The CDR3 sequence is 17 residues long. The CDR3 loop is CSASLGLAGGLSYEQYF. The CDR3 DNA reads as TGCAGTGCTAGCTTAGGACTAGCGGGAGGTTTGTCCTACGAGCAGTACTTC.

This sequence joins TRBV6-6 and TRBJ1-2; the D gene is possibly TRBD1 (5 bases). V lost 4 bases and J 8 bases, leaving 14 bases between the germline ends. The CDR3 consists of 13 residues. Germline V gene data show CDR1 as MNHNY and CDR2 as SVGAGI (reference sequence). The CDR3 DNA follows: TGTGCCAGCAGTTGGGACGGAGATAACGGCTACACCTTC. It yields the protein CASSWDGDNGYTF.

This clonotype was observed many times. Here the CDR3 DNA reads TGCGCCAGCAGCCTTAACTCCGGGACTGAAGCTTTCTTT. Protein: CASSLNSGTEAFF. The chain has TRBV5-1 and TRBJ1-1; D not certain. The germline V gene has CDR1 SGHRS and CDR2 YFSETQ. Trimming removed 4 bases from V and 5 bases from J, with 12 bases in between. CDR3 size: 13 residues. Variable domain in full (rest from reference TRBV5-1 and TRBJ1-1): KAGVTQTPRYLIKTRGQQVTLSCSPISGHRSVSWYQQTPGQGLQFLFEYFSETQRNKGNFPGRFSGRQFSNSRSEMNVSTLELGDSALYLCASSLNSGTEAFFGQGTRLTVV.

This clonotype was observed a few times. This chain joins TRBV27 and TRBJ2-1, with 10 nucleotides matching TRBD2. Germline CDR1 is MNHEY and CDR2 is SMNVEV (reference sequence). With 4 bases clipped from V and 6 bases from J, the junction kept 3 bases outside the gene matches. The CDR3 runs 14 residues. The CDR3 sequence: CASSSLAGANEQFF. In DNA, the CDR3 is TGTGCCAGCAGTTCTCTAGCGGGAGCCAATGAGCAGTTCTTC.

This sequence joins TRBV12-3 or TRBV12-4 and TRBJ1-1; the match to TRBD1 covers 7 bases. This CDR3 region has 15 residues. V lost 2 bases to trimming and J lost 1 base; unmatched junction nucleotides: 4. The CDR3 spells CASSLTGVKNTEAFF. The CDR3 DNA is TGTGCCAGCAGTTTAACAGGGGTGAAGAACACTGAAGCTTTCTTT.

This clonotype was seen a few times. This chain joins TRBV5-1 and TRBJ1-4; D unclear. V was pared by 4 bases and J by 3 bases, with 10 bases between. The CDR3 is made up of 14 amino acids. Germline V CDR1 and CDR2: SGHRS, YFSETQ. The CDR3 DNA reads as TGCGCCAGCAGCCCTACAGTAGCTAATGAAAAACTGTTTTTT. Translating it yields CASSPTVANEKLFF.

The chain has TRBV7-8 and TRBJ2-1, with D possibly matching TRBD2 (5 bases). V was shortened by 1 base and J by 1 base, with 17 bases between the two germline ends. The CDR3 runs 18 residues. In germline, CDR1 is SGHVS, CDR2 FQNEAQ. The CDR3 DNA is TGTGCCAGCAGCTTAGACCTAGCACACCTTACATCCTACAATGAGCAGTTCTTC. Translation: CASSLDLAHLTSYNEQFF.

This clonotype was observed a handful of times. The chain links TRBV7-8 to TRBJ2-1; D is possibly TRBD2 (6 bases). V was cut by 0 bases and J by 0 bases, with 12 bases left in between. Per germline, CDR1 SGHVS and CDR2 FQNEAQ. CDR3 length: 17 residues. CDR3: CASSLAPWRDSYNEQFF. DNA of the CDR3: TGTGCCAGCAGCTTAGCCCCTTGGCGGGACTCCTACAATGAGCAGTTCTTC. Variable domain in full (rest from reference TRBV7-8 and TRBJ2-1): GAGVSQSPRYKVAKRGQDVALRCDPISGHVSLFWYQQALGQGPEFLTYFQNEAQLDKSGLPSDRFFAERPEGSVSTLKIQRTQQEDSAVYLCASSLAPWRDSYNEQFFGPGTRLTVL.

The J gene is TRBJ1-2, the V gene TRBV12-3 or TRBV12-4; no clear D. With 3 bases removed from V and 8 bases from J, the gap between germline ends came to 13 bases. The CDR3 consists of 13 residues. In DNA, the CDR3 is TGTGCCAGCAGTTTCGGCGAAGGCAAGGGCTACACCTTC. Translated: CASSFGEGKGYTF.

The chain has TRBV5-1 and TRBJ2-1, with D possibly TRBD1 on 6 matching bases. The V gene lost 0 bases and the J gene lost 0 bases, with 13 bases spanning the gap. Germline CDR1 and CDR2: SGHRS and YFSETQ. This CDR3 spans 17 amino acids. The CDR3 spells CASSLARTVSSYNEQFF. The CDR3 DNA reads TGCGCCAGCAGCTTGGCCAGGACAGTTAGCTCCTACAATGAGCAGTTCTTC.

The V gene is TRBV6-2 or TRBV6-3, the J gene TRBJ2-1, with 14 nucleotides matching TRBD2. With V trimmed by 2 bases and J by 6 bases, 0 bases remained unmatched. Germline CDR1 and CDR2: MNHEY and SVGEGT. The CDR3 has 15 residues. This chain's CDR3 is CASSYGTSGSNEQFF. CDR3 coding DNA: TGTGCCAGCAGTTACGGGACTAGCGGGAGCAATGAGCAGTTCTTC.

The chain couples TRBV6-1 to TRBJ2-1; weak D call: TRBD2 (6 bases). CDR3 length: 14 residues. V dropped 8 bases and J dropped 0 bases, with 11 bases sitting between them. CDR1 is MNHNS, CDR2 SASEGT, per germline. The CDR3 DNA is TGTGCCAGCGGTCGGGGGAGCTCCTACAATGAGCAGTTCTTC. Protein product: CASGRGSSYNEQFF.

The sample holds a few counts of this clonotype. The V call is TRBV18, the J call TRBJ2-6; possibly TRBD1 for D (6 bases). CDR3 length: 13 amino acids. V was trimmed by 1 base and J by 16 bases, leaving 14 bases between them. Germline lookup yields CDR1 KGHSH and CDR2 LQKENI. The chain's CDR3 is CASSPRDTSVLTF. Written as DNA, the CDR3 is TGTGCCAGCTCACCACGGGACACCTCTGTTCTGACTTTC.

The J gene is TRBJ2-7, the V gene TRBV5-5, with 7 bases fitting TRBD2. The germline CDR1 and CDR2 sequences are SGHKS and YYEKEE (reference sequence). This CDR3 has 16 residues. The ends lost 3 bases at V and 0 bases at J; junction bases unmatched: 9. For the CDR3, the DNA is TGTGCCAGCAGCTCCTTGGCGGAGCGGGACTCCTACGAGCAGTACTTC. It codes for CASSSLAERDSYEQYF.

This clonotype was seen a handful of times. J is TRBJ2-5 and V is TRBV5-1, with D hard to call. Germline values: CDR1 SGHRS, CDR2 YFSETQ. The ends were cut back, 5 bases at V and 5 bases at J, with 13 bases in the middle. This CDR3 spans 13 amino acids. The CDR3 DNA sequence: TGCGCCAGCAGTCCGTCGGTTAGTGAGACCCAGTACTTC. It codes for CASSPSVSETQYF.

In this sample, this clonotype turned up a few times. The V gene is TRBV5-1, the J gene TRBJ1-1, with unresolved D. The CDR3 covers 14 residues. Deletions cut 5 bases from V and 1 base from J, with 12 bases between. Germline assignment: CDR1 SGHRS and CDR2 YFSETQ. The CDR3 region is CASSSGGSNTEAFF. The DNA for the CDR3 is TGCGCCAGCAGTAGTGGTGGGTCGAACACTGAAGCTTTCTTT.

This clonotype was found a few times. This rearrangement joins TRBV28 to TRBJ1-5, with D possibly matching TRBD1 (5 bases). V was clipped by 2 bases and J by 3 bases, with 17 bases between them. CDR3 length equals 17 residues. Germline V gene lookup returns CDR1 MDHEN and CDR2 SYDVKM. The CDR3, as DNA: TGTGCCAGCAGTTTAGCGGCGGGACGACGGTTCAATCAGCCCCAGCATTTT. This sequence encodes CASSLAAGRRFNQPQHF.

The V and J genes are TRBV29-1 and TRBJ1-1; 7 bases map to TRBD1. The J segment lost 4 bases and the V segment lost 7 bases, leaving 0 bases of the junction unmatched. The CDR3 covers 10 residues. From germline, CDR1 is SQVTM and CDR2 ANQGSEA. CDR3 bases: TGCAGCGCAGGGGGCACTGAAGCTTTCTTT. Translation: CSAGGTEAFF.

This chain links TRBV5-6 with TRBJ2-2; D remains ambiguous. The germline V gene has CDR1 SGHDT and CDR2 YYEEEE. This CDR3 contains 15 residues. Deletions cut 2 bases from V and 2 bases from J, with 10 bases between. The CDR3 spells CASSFTPTNTGELFF. The CDR3 bases are TGTGCCAGCAGCTTTACTCCTACCAACACCGGGGAGCTGTTTTTT.